The T cell receptor beta chain under discussion was sequenced for a study of graft-versus-host responses after intestinal transplantation. V was pared by 3 bases and J by 6 bases, with 15 bases between. The germline V gene encodes CDR1 GTSNPN and CDR2 SVGIG (reference sequence). This CDR3 contains 13 residues. Assay used: immunoSEQ multiplex PCR; TCRdb lists only in-frame clones, some missing. The repertoire holds tens of thousands of clones, 90% to 95% seen once, with roughly 2% in the top ten. Concerning this clone itself: The antigen is not known.

The clonotype comes from a human donor who received an intestinal transplant. The V gene is TRBV30, the J gene TRBJ2-7, with D perhaps matching TRBD1 (7 bases). Source: unstimulated CD8+ T cells sorted from spleen or lymph node cells, taken before intestinal transplant. The CDR3 DNA sequence: TGTGCCTGGAGGGGGGGACAGATACTCGAGCAGTACTTC. Its translation is CAWRGGQILEQYF.